This T cell receptor beta chain was documented in a study of blood T cell repertoires in COVID-19. Per the study methods: Researchers report that nucleated cell counts were estimated from reference gene primer amplification. Data came from immunoSEQ multiplex PCR; TCRdb stores just in-frame clones and leaves some out. V and J calls and clone size follow that table, whereas D and trimming were derived from the DNA. The profile shows around 320,000 clones, approximately 89% of them singletons. The CDR3 is 13 amino acids. Germline V gives CDR1 ENHRY, CDR2 SYGVKD. The V gene lost 11 bases and the J gene lost 6 bases, with 18 bases spanning the gap.

The chain combines TRBV10-3 with TRBJ2-3; D may be TRBD2 (5 bases). The TCR was taken from a woman aged 25 to 39 who had recovered from COVID-19. Sequences were obtained from peripheral blood. The CDR3: CASGVQLVDTQYF. The CDR3 DNA follows: TGTGCCTCCGGGGTGCAACTCGTGGATACGCAGTATTTT.